Following are 30 T cell receptor beta chains from one sample sequenced in a study of blood T cell repertoires in COVID-19. Here immunoSEQ multiplex PCR was the method, and the copy in TCRdb shows in-frame clones only, minus some. The data contain 300,000 to 400,000 clones, roughly 84% of them singletons. Material: peripheral blood. All receptors come from a man between 50 and 59 years old with active or convalescent COVID-19.

The rearrangement uses TRBV27 and TRBJ1-5, with D tentatively TRBD1 (5 bases). The CDR3 contains 19 residues. The ends were cut back, 1 base at V and 0 bases at J, with 19 bases in the middle. Germline CDR1 and CDR2: MNHEY and SMNVEV (reference sequence). The CDR3 coding sequence is TGTGCCAGCAGTTTATATGGCGCGGGACTTTGGGATAGCAATCAGCCCCAGCATTTT. This translates into CASSLYGAGLWDSNQPQHF.

This clone was picked up a small number of times. The chain joins TRBV2 to TRBJ1-1; 7 bases match TRBD1. The CDR3 runs 13 residues. V lost 10 bases and J lost 0; bases outside the gene matches: 5. Germline loops: CDR1 SNHLY, CDR2 FYNNEI. The CDR3 spells CATKGQLNTEAFF. The CDR3 DNA reads TGTGCCACGAAGGGACAGTTGAACACTGAAGCTTTCTTT.

The J gene is TRBJ1-3, the V gene TRBV7-2, with 9 bases fitting TRBD1. Germline loops: CDR1 SGHTA, CDR2 FQGNSA. The CDR3 runs 15 residues. After removal of 4 bases from V and 0 bases from J, the junction contained 1 base not matched to a gene. In DNA, the CDR3 is TGTGCCAGCAGCTCACAGGGGGCCTCTGGAAACACCATATATTTT. The encoded protein is CASSSQGASGNTIYF.

This sequence joins TRBV11-1 and TRBJ2-5; D is perhaps TRBD1 (5 bases). Trimming removed 3 bases at V and 4 bases at J, with 9 bases between. The CDR3 loop spans 13 amino acids. Looked up from germline, CDR1 is SGHAT and CDR2 is FQDESV (reference sequence). CDR3 sequence (DNA): TGTGCCAGCAGCTTCGCAGGGATAGAGACCCAGTACTTC. Translation: CASSFAGIETQYF.

V usage is TRBV6-2 or TRBV6-3 and J usage is TRBJ2-7; 10 nucleotides line up with TRBD1. The CDR3 totals 16 residues. Germline-derived CDR1 and CDR2 are MNHEY and SVGEGT. V shed 5 bases and J 6 bases; nucleotides not matched to a gene: 13. The CDR3 sequence: CASSRIPGQGSSEQYF. The CDR3 nucleotides are TGTGCCAGCAGTCGCATTCCGGGACAGGGGTCAAGCGAGCAGTACTTC.

This rearrangement joins TRBV20-1 to TRBJ1-2, with a possible D match to TRBD1 (6 bases). V was cut by 3 bases and J by 7 bases, with 12 bases left in between. The CDR3 is 12 residues long. CDR1 is DFQATT and CDR2 is SNEGSKA in the germline V gene (reference sequence). CDR3 protein: CSASQGTSGYTF. CDR3 nucleotides: TGCAGTGCTAGTCAAGGGACATCTGGCTACACCTTC.

The rearrangement links TRBV29-1 to TRBJ1-2; D is possibly TRBD1 (6 bases). The CDR3 runs 13 residues. Germline CDR1 is SQVTM and CDR2 is ANQGSEA. Trimming shortened V by 6 bases and J by 1 base, and 12 bases separated the two germline ends. The CDR3 loop reads CSVEGGFNYGYTF. The DNA for the CDR3 is TGCAGCGTCGAGGGGGGGTTTAACTATGGCTACACCTTC.

The chain employs TRBV11-2 and TRBJ1-2; D unclear. The germline gives CDR1 SGHAT, CDR2 FQNNGV. This CDR3 has 16 residues. V was shortened by 0 bases and J by 4 bases, with 15 bases between the two germline ends. The CDR3 protein is CASSLDGRPSFYGYTF. In nucleotides, the CDR3 is TGTGCCAGCAGCTTAGATGGCAGGCCTTCGTTCTATGGCTACACCTTC.

V and J are TRBV6-2 or TRBV6-3 and TRBJ2-2; D gene uncertain. Germline assignment: CDR1 MNHEY and CDR2 SVGEGT. V gave up 0 bases and J gave up 5 bases, with 7 bases separating them. The CDR3 spans 14 residues. CDR3 amino acids: CASSYSAQTGELFF. DNA of the CDR3: TGTGCCAGCAGTTACTCGGCCCAGACCGGGGAGCTGTTTTTT.

Only a few counts were recorded for this clone. The genes are TRBV18 and TRBJ1-1; 7 bases are a match to TRBD1. This CDR3 comprises 14 residues. Germline trimming cut 3 bases from V and 5 bases from J; bases unmatched to any gene: 6. CDR1 is KGHSH and CDR2 is LQKENI in the germline V gene. CDR3 region: CASSPRGGRTEAFF. CDR3 DNA sequence: TGTGCCAGCTCACCGCGAGGGGGCCGGACTGAAGCTTTCTTT.

This chain joins TRBV7-8 and TRBJ2-2, with TRBD1 as a possible D gene (6 bases). This CDR3 has 13 amino acids. Trimming left V 5 bases short and J 7 bases short, with 11 bases between. Germline V gene data show CDR1 as SGHVS and CDR2 as FQNEAQ. Here the CDR3 reads CASSQTGFGELFF. The CDR3, as DNA: TGTGCCAGCAGCCAAACAGGGTTCGGGGAGCTGTTTTTT.

The CDR3 protein is CASSRDRGETQYF. The CDR3 DNA reads TGTGCCAGCAGTCGGGACAGGGGTGAGACCCAGTACTTC. V usage is TRBV27 and J usage is TRBJ2-5; the match to TRBD1 covers 10 bases. The germline V gene has CDR1 MNHEY and CDR2 SMNVEV (reference sequence). The CDR3 extends over 13 amino acids. V trimming: 5 bases; J trimming: 5 bases; junction bases outside the gene matches: 2.

The rearrangement links TRBV18 to TRBJ1-3; possibly TRBD1 for D (6 bases). The CDR3 has 16 residues. Trimming removed 4 bases at V and 2 bases at J, with 15 bases between. CDR1 is KGHSH, CDR2 LQKENI, per germline. The CDR3 here is CASSRDGTIAGNTIYF. CDR3 DNA: TGTGCCAGCTCACGTGACGGGACAATCGCTGGAAACACCATATATTTT.

This chain connects TRBV7-6 to TRBJ2-7; D remains ambiguous. Trimming pared 4 bases from V and 3 bases from J, leaving 4 bases between. CDR1 and CDR2 from the germline V gene are SGHVS and FNYEAQ. This CDR3 spans 11 amino acids. The chain's CDR3 is CASSYNYEQYF. The CDR3 nucleotides are TGTGCCAGCAGCTACAACTACGAGCAGTACTTC.

Only a few counts were recorded for this clone. The V call is TRBV4-1, the J call TRBJ1-1; TRBD1 aligns across 8 bases. The CDR3 runs to 17 residues. The germline CDR1 and CDR2 sequences are MGHRA and YSYEKL. The J segment lost 3 bases and the V segment lost 2 bases, leaving 11 bases of the junction unmatched. This CDR3 is CASSQSPYRGGDTEAFF. For the CDR3, the DNA is TGCGCCAGCAGCCAAAGCCCGTACAGGGGGGGTGACACTGAAGCTTTCTTT.

This clone was counted a single time. The chain combines TRBV9 with TRBJ2-7; TRBD2 matches at 12 bases. The CDR3 length is 15 residues. V trimming: 3 bases; J trimming: 2 bases; junction bases outside the gene matches: 3. CDR1 is SGDLS and CDR2 is YYNGEE in the germline V gene. The CDR3 coding sequence is TGTGCCAGCAGCGCCGGACTAGCGGGGACCTACGAGCAGTACTTC. Encoded protein: CASSAGLAGTYEQYF.

The rearrangement uses TRBV5-4 and TRBJ2-1; 9 positions match TRBD2. The germline CDR1 and CDR2 sequences are SGHNT and YYREEE (reference sequence). There are 16 residues in the CDR3. The ends lost 0 bases at V and 9 bases at J; junction bases unmatched: 10. CDR3 nucleotides: TGTGCCAGCAGCTTGGCAGGGGCGGGGGGGCAACGTGAGCAGTTCTTC. The encoded protein is CASSLAGAGGQREQFF.

The chain has TRBV6-5 and TRBJ1-4, with TRBD1 matching 8 bases. V dropped 4 bases and J dropped 4; count of bases not matched to a gene: 2. The CDR3 has 14 amino acids. Per germline, CDR1 MNHEY and CDR2 SVGAGI. In DNA form, the CDR3 reads TGTGCCAGCAGTTTCGGACAGGGTAATGAAAAACTGTTTTTT. This codes for CASSFGQGNEKLFF.

The chain carries TRBV7-2 and TRBJ1-2; 7 bases line up with TRBD1. Germline V gene lookup returns CDR1 SGHTA and CDR2 FQGNSA. J lost 2 bases, V lost 6 bases, and 9 bases had no gene match. The CDR3 consists of 15 residues. CDR3 bases: TGTGCCAGCAGAAACAAGGACAGGATGAACTATGGCTACACCTTC. Its protein is CASRNKDRMNYGYTF.

The V and J genes are TRBV7-8 and TRBJ2-7, with a possible D match to TRBD2 (5 bases). Germline V gene data show CDR1 as SGHVS and CDR2 as FQNEAQ. The CDR3 covers 15 residues. The ends were cut back, 1 base at V and 2 bases at J, with 12 bases in the middle. CDR3 protein: CASSLGIGRTYEQYF. Here the CDR3 DNA reads TGTGCCAGCAGCTTAGGGATAGGGAGAACCTACGAGCAGTACTTC.

This clone was seen only once. Here the CDR3 reads CASSQARTSVNEQFF. The CDR3 region has the DNA TGTGCCAGCAGCCAAGCCAGGACTAGCGTCAATGAGCAGTTCTTC. The chain joins TRBV3-1 (or the pseudogene TRBV3-2) to TRBJ2-1; 9 bases are a match to TRBD2. Germline CDR1 and CDR2: LGHDT and YNNKEL (reference sequence). The trim removed 1 base at V and 6 bases at J, leaving 4 bases unmatched. This CDR3 contains 15 residues.

V gene TRBV24-1 combines with J gene TRBJ2-5, with D perhaps matching TRBD1 (5 bases). The CDR3 is made up of 17 amino acids. Trimming took 4 bases from V and 2 from J, leaving 19 bases between them. CDR1 is KGHDR and CDR2 is SFDVKD in the germline V gene. The CDR3 sequence is CATSDTNLQGGQETQYF. The CDR3 nucleotides are TGTGCCACCAGTGACACGAACCTCCAGGGTGGTCAAGAGACCCAGTACTTC.

The chain uses TRBV29-1 and TRBJ1-2; D is ambiguous. From germline, CDR1 is SQVTM and CDR2 ANQGSEA. Trimming cost V 3 bases and J 5 bases, with 7 bases left between them. The CDR3 contains 11 residues. The CDR3, as DNA: TGCAGCGTTGAGCCAGGATATGGCTACACCTTC. It yields the protein CSVEPGYGYTF.

The chain employs TRBV20-1 and TRBJ2-5; 7 bases map to TRBD1. Looked up from germline, CDR1 is DFQATT and CDR2 is SNEGSKA (reference sequence). The CDR3 is made up of 11 amino acids. After removal of 4 bases from V and 5 bases from J, the junction contained 1 base not matched to a gene. The CDR3 nucleotides read TGCAGTGCTACCAGGGGGGAGACCCAGTACTTC. It is translated as CSATRGETQYF.

V and J are TRBV28 and TRBJ2-7; 10 nucleotides line up with TRBD1. V dropped 5 bases and J dropped 3; count of bases not matched to a gene: 7. Germline V gene lookup returns CDR1 MDHEN and CDR2 SYDVKM. The CDR3 contains 15 residues. Here the CDR3 reads CASSPGTGEFYEQYF. The CDR3 DNA sequence: TGTGCCAGCAGTCCCGGGACAGGGGAGTTCTACGAGCAGTACTTC. The complete variable domain, with remaining parts taken from reference TRBV28 and TRBJ2-7, reads DVKVTQSSRYLVKRTGEKVFLECVQDMDHENMFWYRQDPGLGLRLIYFSYDVKMKEKGDIPEGYSVSREKKERFSLILESASTNQTSMYLCASSPGTGEFYEQYFGPGTRLTVT.

The J gene is TRBJ1-5, the V gene TRBV7-2; maybe TRBD1 (6 bases). The CDR3 has 15 amino acids. Germline V CDR1 and CDR2: SGHTA, FQGNSA. With 6 bases removed from V and 5 bases from J, the gap between germline ends came to 17 bases. CDR3 amino acids: CASSRGAGEYQPQHF. Written as DNA, the CDR3 is TGTGCCAGCAGTAGAGGTGCAGGGGAGTATCAGCCCCAGCATTTT.

This sequence joins TRBV4-3 and TRBJ2-3; D is unclear. V was clipped by 0 bases and J by 3 bases, with 7 bases between them. Germline-derived CDR1 and CDR2 are LGHNA and YSLEER. The CDR3 extends over 14 amino acids. The CDR3 DNA follows: TGCGCCAGCAGCCAAGATCCCCTAACAGATACGCAGTATTTT. Translated: CASSQDPLTDTQYF.

V usage is TRBV7-9 and J usage is TRBJ1-5, with D perhaps TRBD1 (5 bases). The CDR3 consists of 16 residues. Germline assignment: CDR1 SEHNR and CDR2 FQNEAQ (reference sequence). V lost 1 base to trimming and J lost 3 bases, with 13 bases between them. CDR3 region: CASSLGTSFSNQPQHF. For the CDR3, the DNA is TGTGCCAGCAGCTTAGGGACATCCTTTTCCAATCAGCCCCAGCATTTT. Looking up the rest from reference TRBV7-9 and TRBJ1-5 gives the full variable domain: DTGVSQNPRHKITKRGQNVTFRCDPISEHNRLYWYRQTLGQGPEFLTYFQNEAQLEKSRLLSDRFSAERPKGSFSTLEIQRTEQGDSAMYLCASSLGTSFSNQPQHFGDGTRLSIL.

The chain joins TRBV28 to TRBJ1-1; TRBD1 matches 8 bases. The J segment lost 5 bases and the V segment lost 4 bases, leaving 6 bases of the junction unmatched. Germline CDR1 MDHEN, CDR2 SYDVKM. The CDR3 is 14 amino acids. CDR3 nucleotide sequence: TGTGCCAGCAGTTCCGGACAGGGTTGGACTGAAGCTTTCTTT. Its protein product is CASSSGQGWTEAFF. The full variable domain, its missing parts supplied by reference TRBV28 and TRBJ1-1, is DVKVTQSSRYLVKRTGEKVFLECVQDMDHENMFWYRQDPGLGLRLIYFSYDVKMKEKGDIPEGYSVSREKKERFSLILESASTNQTSMYLCASSSGQGWTEAFFGQGTRLTVV.

The rearrangement uses TRBV9 and TRBJ1-6, with 10 bases that match TRBD1. This CDR3 has 16 amino acids. Germline CDR1 and CDR2: SGDLS and YYNGEE. Trimming at V came to 3 bases and at J to 5 bases, leaving 5 bases not matched to a gene. The CDR3 loop reads CASSARTGGNNSPLHF. The CDR3 nucleotides read TGTGCCAGCAGCGCAAGGACAGGGGGAAATAATTCACCCCTCCACTTT.